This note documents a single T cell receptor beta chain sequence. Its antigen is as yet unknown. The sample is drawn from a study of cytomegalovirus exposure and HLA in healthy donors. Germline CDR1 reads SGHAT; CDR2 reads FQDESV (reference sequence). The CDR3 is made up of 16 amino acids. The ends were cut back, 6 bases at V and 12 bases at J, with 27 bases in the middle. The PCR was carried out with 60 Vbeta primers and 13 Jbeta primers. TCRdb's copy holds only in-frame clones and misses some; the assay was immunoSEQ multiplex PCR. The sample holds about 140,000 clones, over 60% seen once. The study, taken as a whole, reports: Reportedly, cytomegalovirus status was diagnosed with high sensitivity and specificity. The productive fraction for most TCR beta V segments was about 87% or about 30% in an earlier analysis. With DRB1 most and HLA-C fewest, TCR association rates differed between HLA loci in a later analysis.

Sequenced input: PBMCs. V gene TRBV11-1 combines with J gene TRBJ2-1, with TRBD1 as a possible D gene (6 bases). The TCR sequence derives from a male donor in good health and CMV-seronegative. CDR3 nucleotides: TGTGCCAGCAGACCTACAGGGTCGACCCCAGTGGGGATGCAGTTCTTC. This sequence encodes CASRPTGSTPVGMQFF.